These 3 T cell receptor beta chains originate from one sample sequenced in a study of CXCR3-negative and CXCR3-positive naive CD8 T cells. Study-wide results and caveats: CXCR3-positive naive cells had TRB CDR3s that were more hydrophobic than CXCR3-negative naive cells had.

These receptors' targets are unknown. The method, 5' RACE with UMI labels, was used to prepare the TRB cDNA libraries. TCRdb reprocessed the 5' RACE reads and stores each CDR3 protein as one record, lacking DNA. The sample has about 150,000 distinct CDR3 sequences. What was sequenced was naive CXCR3+ CD8+ T cells from blood. Subset meaning: CD45RO-CCR7+CD27+CD95- naive CD8+ T cells expressing CXCR3 (TNR3+). These receptors all stem from a human donor in good health. Some clones in this sample may be carry-over from other donors' samples.

This chain links TRBV28 with TRBJ2-3; TCRdb proposes TRBD1, but this gene call is untestable without DNA. The CDR3 consists of 15 residues. The germline V gene has CDR1 MDHEN and CDR2 SYDVKM. This CDR3 is CASSLFTGSTDTQYF.

The rearrangement links TRBV19 to TRBJ2-7. The CDR3 is 13 residues long. Germline assignment: CDR1 LNHDA and CDR2 SQIVND (reference sequence). This chain's CDR3 is CASITCTHYEQYF.

The chain recombines TRBV15 with TRBJ2-7; TCRdb selects TRBD1, and the lack of DNA leaves this call unchecked. CDR1 and CDR2 (germline): LNHNV, YYDKDF (reference sequence). This CDR3 spans 12 amino acids. The chain's CDR3 is CATSGDSGEQYF.